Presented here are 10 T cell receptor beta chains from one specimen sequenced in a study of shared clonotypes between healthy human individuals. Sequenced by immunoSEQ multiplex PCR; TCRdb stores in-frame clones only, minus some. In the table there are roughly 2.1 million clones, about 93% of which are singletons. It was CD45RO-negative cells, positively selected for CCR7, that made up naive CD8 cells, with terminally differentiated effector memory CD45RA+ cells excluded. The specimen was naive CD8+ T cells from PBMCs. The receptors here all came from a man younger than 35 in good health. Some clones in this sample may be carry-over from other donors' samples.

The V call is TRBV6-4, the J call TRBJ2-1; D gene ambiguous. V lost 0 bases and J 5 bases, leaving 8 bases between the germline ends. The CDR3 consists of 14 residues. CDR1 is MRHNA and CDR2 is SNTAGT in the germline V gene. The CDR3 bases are TGTGCCAGCAGTGACTCTTGGGCAGACAATGAGCAGTTCTTC. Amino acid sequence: CASSDSWADNEQFF.

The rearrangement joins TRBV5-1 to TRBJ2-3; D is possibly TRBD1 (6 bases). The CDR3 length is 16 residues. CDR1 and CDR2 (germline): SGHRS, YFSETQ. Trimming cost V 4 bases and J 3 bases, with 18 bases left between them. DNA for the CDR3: TGCGCCAGCAGCCTGTACAGGGAAAGGATAACAGATACGCAGTATTTT. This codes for CASSLYRERITDTQYF. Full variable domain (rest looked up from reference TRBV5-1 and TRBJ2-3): KAGVTQTPRYLIKTRGQQVTLSCSPISGHRSVSWYQQTPGQGLQFLFEYFSETQRNKGNFPGRFSGRQFSNSRSEMNVSTLELGDSALYLCASSLYRERITDTQYFGPGTRLTVL.

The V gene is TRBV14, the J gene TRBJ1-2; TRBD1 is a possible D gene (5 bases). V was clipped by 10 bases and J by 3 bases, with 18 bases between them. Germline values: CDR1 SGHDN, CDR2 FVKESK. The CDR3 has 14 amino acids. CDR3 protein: CANPWGRADYGYTF. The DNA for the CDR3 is TGTGCCAACCCGTGGGGCAGGGCGGACTATGGCTACACCTTC.

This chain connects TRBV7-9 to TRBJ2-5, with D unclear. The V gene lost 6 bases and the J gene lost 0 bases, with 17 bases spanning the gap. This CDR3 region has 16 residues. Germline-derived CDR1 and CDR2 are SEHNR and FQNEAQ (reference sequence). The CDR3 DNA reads TGTGCCAGCAGGCCGACGCTCTGGCAGGACCAAGAGACCCAGTACTTC. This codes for CASRPTLWQDQETQYF.

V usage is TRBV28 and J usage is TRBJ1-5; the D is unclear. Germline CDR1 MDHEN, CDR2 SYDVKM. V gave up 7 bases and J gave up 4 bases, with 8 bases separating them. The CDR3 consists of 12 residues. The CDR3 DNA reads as TGTGCCAGCAAGGGTGGTAATCAGCCCCAGCATTTT. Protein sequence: CASKGGNQPQHF.

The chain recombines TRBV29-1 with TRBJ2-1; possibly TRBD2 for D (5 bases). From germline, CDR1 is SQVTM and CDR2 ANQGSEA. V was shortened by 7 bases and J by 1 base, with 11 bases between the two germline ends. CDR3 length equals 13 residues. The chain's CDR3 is CSAIARSYNEQFF. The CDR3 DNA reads TGCAGCGCCATAGCGAGGTCCTACAATGAGCAGTTCTTC.

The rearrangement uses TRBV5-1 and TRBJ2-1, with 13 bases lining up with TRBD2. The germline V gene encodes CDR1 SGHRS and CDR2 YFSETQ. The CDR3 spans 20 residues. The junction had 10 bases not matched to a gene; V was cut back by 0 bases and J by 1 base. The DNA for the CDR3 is TGCGCCAGCAGCTTGGTTCCGACTAGCGGGAGGCCCAGTTCCTACAATGAGCAGTTCTTC. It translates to CASSLVPTSGRPSSYNEQFF.

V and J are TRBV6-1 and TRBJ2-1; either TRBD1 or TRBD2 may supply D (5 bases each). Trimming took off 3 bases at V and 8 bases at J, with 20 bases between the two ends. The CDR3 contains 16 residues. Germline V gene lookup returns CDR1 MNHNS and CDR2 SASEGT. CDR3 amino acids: CASSDLRGGFVDEQFF. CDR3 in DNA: TGTGCCAGCAGTGACCTGCGTGGGGGTTTCGTCGATGAGCAGTTCTTC.

CDR3 sequence reads: CASSLDSDTQYF. The DNA of the CDR3 is TGTGCCAGCAGCCTAGACTCAGATACGCAGTATTTT. The V gene is TRBV21-1, the J gene TRBJ2-3; TRBD2, as called in the table, went unchecked against the DNA. TRBV21-1 corresponds to a pseudogene. The CDR3 has 12 amino acids.

CDR3 protein: CASRSRGTDTQYF. The CDR3 DNA is TGTGCCAGCAGATCAAGAGGGACAGATACGCAGTATTTT. The rearrangement joins TRBV6-5 to TRBJ2-3; possibly TRBD2 for D (5 bases). Germline CDR1 and CDR2: MNHEY and SVGAGI. V lost 6 bases and J lost 3, with 10 bases in between. This CDR3 contains 13 residues.